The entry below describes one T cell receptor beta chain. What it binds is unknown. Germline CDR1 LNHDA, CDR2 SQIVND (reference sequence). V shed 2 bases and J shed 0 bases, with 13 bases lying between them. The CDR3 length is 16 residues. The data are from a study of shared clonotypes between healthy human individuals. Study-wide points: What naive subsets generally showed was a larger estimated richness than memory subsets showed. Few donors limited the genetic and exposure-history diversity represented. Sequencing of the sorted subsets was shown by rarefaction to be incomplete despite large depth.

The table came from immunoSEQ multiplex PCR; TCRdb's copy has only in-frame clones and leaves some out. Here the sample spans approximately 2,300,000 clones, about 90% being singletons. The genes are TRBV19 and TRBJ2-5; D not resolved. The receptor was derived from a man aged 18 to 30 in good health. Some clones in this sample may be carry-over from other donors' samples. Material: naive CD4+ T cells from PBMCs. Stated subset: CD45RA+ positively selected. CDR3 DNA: TGTGCCAGTAGTATACGCGGTAGTAAGTACCAAGAGACCCAGTACTTC. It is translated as CASSIRGSKYQETQYF.